This T cell receptor beta chain was found in a study of cytomegalovirus exposure and HLA in healthy donors. Overall study findings and caveats: Per a later analysis, HLA-associated TCR beta chains showed more clonal expansion than other, equally common TCR beta chains. Several of the most significant clusters appeared, in a later analysis, to be linked to common viral pathogens. The CMV antigen specificity of a few CMV-associated chains was confirmed through in vitro analysis.

This PCR relied on a set of 60 Vbeta primers and 13 Jbeta primers. Assay used: immunoSEQ multiplex PCR; TCRdb lists only in-frame clones, some missing. Of roughly 100,000 clones listed, roughly 79% are singletons. In the case of this clone: Its antigen is undetermined.

The CDR3 extends over 15 amino acids. V lost 1 base, J lost 1 base, and 3 bases stayed unmatched. Germline lookup yields CDR1 SGDLS and CDR2 YYNGEE. Sequencing used PBMCs. The receptor was isolated from a man aged 50-60 years in good health and CMV-seropositive. The rearrangement joins TRBV9 to TRBJ2-7, with 9 nucleotides matching TRBD1. CDR3 DNA: TGTGCCAGCAGCGTAAGGGACAGGGAATCCTACGAGCAGTACTTC. Translation: CASSVRDRESYEQYF.